This T cell receptor (beta chain) was identified in a study of blood T cells in healthy people across ages. Every sample had a minimum of 6 million PBMCs isolated. Through a sample-barcoded 5' primer and a J-beta primer mix, a second PCR was run for 7 to 11 cycles. MiXCR, applied by TCRdb to the 5' RACE reads, yields one record per CDR3 protein. This repertoire shows roughly 500,000 distinct CDR3 sequences, roughly 28% found once; its top ten account for under 20%. The CDR3 has 16 residues. In germline, CDR1 is SNHLY, CDR2 FYNNEI. With 3 bases removed from V and 1 base from J, the gap between germline ends came to 15 bases. Study-wide results and caveats: Higher naive T cell percentage went strongly together with higher TCR beta diversity.

Concerning this clonotype itself: Its target is not known.

The origin of this receptor is a woman aged 70 to 79 in good health. The source material was blood. The chain is built from TRBV2 and TRBJ1-2; D ambiguous. As DNA, the CDR3 is TGTGCCAGCAGTGACTACGGGGATAAGGTTAACTATGGCTACACCTTC. This translates into CASSDYGDKVNYGYTF.